This T cell receptor beta chain was captured by sequencing in a study of cytomegalovirus exposure and HLA in healthy donors. Study-wide results and caveats: The authors considered a cluster of highly shared sequence variants likely to be a sequencing artifact.

As for this clone: The antigen is not known.

PCR employed 60 Vbeta and 13 Jbeta primers. Assay used: immunoSEQ multiplex PCR; TCRdb lists only in-frame clones, some missing. The table includes about 130,000 clones, about three quarters detected once. The sample taken for sequencing was PBMCs. This TCR was recovered from a woman aged 40 to 50 in good health and CMV-seronegative.

The CDR3 DNA is TGTGCCAGCAGCTTGGTGGTGACAGAATACGAGCAGTACTTC. This translates into CASSLVVTEYEQYF. J is TRBJ2-7 and V is TRBV5-8; a weak D match, TRBD1 (5 bases). This CDR3 has 14 residues. CDR1 is SGHTS, CDR2 YDEGEE, per germline. V was shortened by 0 bases and J by 4 bases, with 11 bases between the two germline ends.